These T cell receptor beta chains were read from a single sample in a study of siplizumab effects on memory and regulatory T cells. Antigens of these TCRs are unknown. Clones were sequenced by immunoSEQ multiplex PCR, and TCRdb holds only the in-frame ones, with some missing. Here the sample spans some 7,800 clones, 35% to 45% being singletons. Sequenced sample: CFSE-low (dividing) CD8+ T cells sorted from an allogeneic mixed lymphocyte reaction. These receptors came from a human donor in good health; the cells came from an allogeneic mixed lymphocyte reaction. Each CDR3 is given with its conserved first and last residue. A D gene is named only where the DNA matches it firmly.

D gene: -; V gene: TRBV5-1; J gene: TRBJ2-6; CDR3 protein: CASTTSGANVLTF
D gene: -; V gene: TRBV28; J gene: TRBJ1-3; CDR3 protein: CATSASLGNTIYF
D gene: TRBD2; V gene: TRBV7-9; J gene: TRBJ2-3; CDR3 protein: CASSLKVGAGVFTDTQYF
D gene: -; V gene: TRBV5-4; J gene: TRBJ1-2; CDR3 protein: CASSHPLGDGYTF
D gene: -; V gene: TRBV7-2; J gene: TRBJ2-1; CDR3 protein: CASSYSVSYNEQFF
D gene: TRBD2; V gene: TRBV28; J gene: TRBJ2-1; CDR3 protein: CASSPLAGGPNEQFF
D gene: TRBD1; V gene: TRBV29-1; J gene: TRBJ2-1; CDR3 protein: CSVGQGGNEQFF
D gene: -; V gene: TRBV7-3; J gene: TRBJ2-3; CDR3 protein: CASSPAGDTQYF
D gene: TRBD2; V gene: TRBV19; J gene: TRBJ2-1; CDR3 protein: CASSIGTSGYNEQFF
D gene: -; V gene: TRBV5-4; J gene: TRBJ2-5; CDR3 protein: CASSQRTGDQETQYF
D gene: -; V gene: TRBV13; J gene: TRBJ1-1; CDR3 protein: CASSLGGQNTEAFF
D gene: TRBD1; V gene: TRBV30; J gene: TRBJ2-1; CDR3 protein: CAWSYGTGGAYEQFF
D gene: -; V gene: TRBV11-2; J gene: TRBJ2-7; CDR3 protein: CASSSTLYEQYF
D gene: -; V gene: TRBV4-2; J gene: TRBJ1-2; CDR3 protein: CASSHPLGDGYTF
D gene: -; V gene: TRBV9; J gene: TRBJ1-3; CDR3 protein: CASSAQGYGNTIYF
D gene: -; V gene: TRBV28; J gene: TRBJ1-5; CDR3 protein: CASSSTGFGNQPQHF
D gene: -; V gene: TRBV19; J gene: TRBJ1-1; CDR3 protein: CASSIGLSWDGQTFF
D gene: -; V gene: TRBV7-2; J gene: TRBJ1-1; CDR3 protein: CALGGNTEAFF
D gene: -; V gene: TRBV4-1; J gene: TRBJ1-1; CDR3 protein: CASSQDGRGATEAFF
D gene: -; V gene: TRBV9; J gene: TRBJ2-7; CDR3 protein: CASSVLPRTDYEQYF
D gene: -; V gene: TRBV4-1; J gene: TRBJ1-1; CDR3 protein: CASSQGWEIPEAFF
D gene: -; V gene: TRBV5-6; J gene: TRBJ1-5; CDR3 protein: CASSLTGFGTQPQHF